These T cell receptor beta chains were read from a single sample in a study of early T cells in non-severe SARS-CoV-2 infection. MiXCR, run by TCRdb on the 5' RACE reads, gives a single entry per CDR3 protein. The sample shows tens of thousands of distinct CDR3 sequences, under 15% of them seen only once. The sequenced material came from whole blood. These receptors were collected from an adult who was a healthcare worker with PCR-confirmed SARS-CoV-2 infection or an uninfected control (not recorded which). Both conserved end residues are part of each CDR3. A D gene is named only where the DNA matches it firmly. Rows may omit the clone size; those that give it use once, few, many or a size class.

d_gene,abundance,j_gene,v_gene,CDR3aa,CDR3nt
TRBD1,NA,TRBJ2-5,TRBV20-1,CSARSTGVETQYF,TGCAGTGCTAGATCGACAGGGGTTGAGACCCAGTACTTC
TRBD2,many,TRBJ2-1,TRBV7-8,CASSPYRVAGGNEQFF,TGTGCCAGCAGCCCCTATAGGGTAGCGGGGGGCAATGAGCAGTTCTTC
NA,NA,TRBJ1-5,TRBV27,CASSSRGGVVQPQHF,TGTGCCAGCAGTTCACGGGGAGGGGTGGTCCAGCCCCAGCATTTT
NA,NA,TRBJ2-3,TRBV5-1,CASSFARSTDTQYF,TGCGCCAGCAGCTTTGCTAGAAGCACAGATACGCAGTATTTT
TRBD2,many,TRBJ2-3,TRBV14,CASSQERLAGRTDTQYF,TGTGCCAGCAGCCAAGAGCGACTAGCGGGGCGCACAGATACGCAGTATTTT
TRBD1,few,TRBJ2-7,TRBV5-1,CASSRIGQGSYEQYF,TGCGCCAGCAGCCGAATTGGACAGGGGTCCTACGAGCAGTACTTC
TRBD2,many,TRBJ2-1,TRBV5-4,CASSLAGSSYNEQFF,TGTGCCAGCAGCCTAGCGGGGAGCTCCTACAATGAGCAGTTCTTC
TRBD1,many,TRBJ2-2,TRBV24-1,CATPDRDATGELFF,TGTGCCACCCCAGACAGGGATGCCACCGGGGAGCTGTTTTTT
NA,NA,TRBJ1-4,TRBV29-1,CSVEDLQGGRLGEKLFF,TGCAGCGTTGAAGATCTTCAAGGAGGACGGCTTGGTGAAAAACTGTTTTTT
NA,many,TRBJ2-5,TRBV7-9,CASSLVLETQYF,TGTGCCAGCAGCTTAGTCCTAGAGACCCAGTACTTC
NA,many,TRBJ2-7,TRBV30,CAWSTAYEQYF,TGTGCCTGGAGTACGGCCTACGAGCAGTACTTC
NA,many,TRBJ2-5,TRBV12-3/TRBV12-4,CASSSWQETQYF,TGTGCCAGCAGTTCTTGGCAAGAGACCCAGTACTTC